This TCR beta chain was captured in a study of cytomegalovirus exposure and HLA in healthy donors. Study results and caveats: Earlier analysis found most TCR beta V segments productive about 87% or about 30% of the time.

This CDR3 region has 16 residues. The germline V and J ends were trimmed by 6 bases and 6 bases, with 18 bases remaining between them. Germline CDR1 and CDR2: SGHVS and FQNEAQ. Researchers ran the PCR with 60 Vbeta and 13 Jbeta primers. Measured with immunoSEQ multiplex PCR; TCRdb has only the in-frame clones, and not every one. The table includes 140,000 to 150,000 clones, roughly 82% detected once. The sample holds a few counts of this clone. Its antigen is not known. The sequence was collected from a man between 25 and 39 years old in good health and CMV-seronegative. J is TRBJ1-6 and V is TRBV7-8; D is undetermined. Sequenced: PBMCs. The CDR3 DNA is TGTGCCAGCAGTAGACAAAGACTGGAGGGTAATTCACCCCTCCACTTT. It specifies CASSRQRLEGNSPLHF.